This T cell receptor (beta chain) was captured by sequencing in a study of read filtering for tumor transcriptome and immune sequencing. About the research overall: The cohort had around 18 men and approximately 14 women aged about 45 to 80, mean about 70 years. Under ten patients were R-ISS I, some 15 were R-ISS II, 7 were R-ISS III. After DNase treatment, RNA was made into whole-transcriptome libraries.

The study, taken as a whole, reports: Sorted CD138-negative bone marrow cells were not purified T cells.

CDR1 and CDR2 from the germline V gene are MDHEN and SYDVKM. Trimming took off 2 bases at V and 4 bases at J, with 13 bases between the two ends. This CDR3 spans 15 amino acids. The library was built from around 380 ng RNA with molecular barcoded adaptors for alpha/delta and beta/gamma chains. TCRdb redid the calling of the reads with MiXCR, one entry per CDR3 protein. The sample includes approximately 41,000 distinct CDR3 sequences, over 10% of them seen just once. A remark on this clonotype: What it binds is unknown.

The sample was a population of CD138-negative cells sorted from bone marrow. This receptor was taken from a donor at least 40 years old with multiple myeloma. The chain joins TRBV28 to TRBJ2-3; D gene ambiguous. CDR3 sequence: CASSLERESADTQYF. The CDR3 coding sequence is TGTGCCAGCAGTTTAGAGCGAGAAAGCGCAGATACGCAGTATTTT.